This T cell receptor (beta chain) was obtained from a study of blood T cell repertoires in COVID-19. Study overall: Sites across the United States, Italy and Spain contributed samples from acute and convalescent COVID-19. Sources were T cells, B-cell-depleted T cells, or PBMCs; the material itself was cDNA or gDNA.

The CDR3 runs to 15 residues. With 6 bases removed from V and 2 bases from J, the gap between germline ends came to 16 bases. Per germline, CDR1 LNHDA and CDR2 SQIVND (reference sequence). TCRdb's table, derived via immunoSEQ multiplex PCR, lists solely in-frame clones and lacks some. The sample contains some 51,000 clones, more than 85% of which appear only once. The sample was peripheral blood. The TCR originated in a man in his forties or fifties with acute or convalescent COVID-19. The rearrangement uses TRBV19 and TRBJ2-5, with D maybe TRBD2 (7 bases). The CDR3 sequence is CASRTRGGGQETQYF. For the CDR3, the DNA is TGTGCCAGTAGAACGAGAGGGGGGGGTCAAGAGACCCAGTACTTC.